The 21 T cell receptor beta chains below come from one sample, sequenced in a study of OX40 agonist ivuxolimab in advanced cancers. Sequenced by immunoSEQ multiplex PCR; TCRdb stores in-frame clones only, minus some. The sample lists around 26,000 clones; 85% were seen once. The starting material was CD4+ or CD8+ T cells sorted from blood, obtained in a trial of the OX40 agonist ivuxolimab. These receptor sequences come from an adult with an advanced solid tumor such as melanoma, head and neck, liver or kidney cancer.

The chain joins TRBV6-5 to TRBJ2-5, with 11 bases matching TRBD2. Germline loops: CDR1 MNHEY, CDR2 SVGAGI. The CDR3 totals 16 residues. After removal of 4 bases from V and 2 bases from J, the junction contained 6 bases not matched to a gene. CDR3 residues: CASSSSVAGGQETQYF. The CDR3 bases are TGTGCCAGCAGTTCGTCCGTAGCGGGGGGGCAAGAGACCCAGTACTTC.

This sequence joins TRBV10-1 and TRBJ2-1; the D call may be TRBD1 or TRBD2 (5 bases each). Germline V gene data show CDR1 as WNHNN and CDR2 as SYGVQD (reference sequence). V lost 6 bases and J 4 bases, leaving 13 bases between the germline ends. The length of the CDR3 is 14 residues. The CDR3 here is CASSPRDAYNEQFF. In nucleotides, the CDR3 is TGCGCCAGCAGCCCCCGGGACGCATACAATGAGCAGTTCTTC.

This clone was seen a few times. The CDR3 is CASRGPTGGYGYTF. For the CDR3, the DNA is TGTGCCAGCAGAGGCCCAACAGGGGGTTATGGCTACACCTTC. The rearrangement uses TRBV2 and TRBJ1-2; 8 nucleotides match TRBD1. The CDR3 covers 14 residues. The V segment lost 6 bases and the J segment 5 bases; nucleotides outside the gene matches: 8. Germline V gives CDR1 SNHLY, CDR2 FYNNEI.

The chain has TRBV6-5 and TRBJ2-3, with 9 nucleotides matching TRBD1. Germline trimming cut 4 bases from V and 5 bases from J; bases unmatched to any gene: 1. The CDR3 is 13 residues long. From germline, CDR1 is MNHEY and CDR2 SVGAGI. CDR3 sequence reads: CASSLTGGDTQYF. As DNA, the CDR3 is TGTGCCAGCAGTTTGACAGGGGGAGATACGCAGTATTTT.

The chain has TRBV7-9 and TRBJ1-2; D not certain. This CDR3 is built from 15 residues. The germline CDR1 and CDR2 sequences are SEHNR and FQNEAQ (reference sequence). The V and J ends lost 2 bases and 3 bases respectively, with 13 bases between them. Here the CDR3 DNA reads TGTGCCAGCAGCTTAAGGGAGGACCCATACTATGGCTACACCTTC. Translated, it gives CASSLREDPYYGYTF. The whole variable domain, filled in from reference TRBV7-9 and TRBJ1-2, reads DTGVSQNPRHKITKRGQNVTFRCDPISEHNRLYWYRQTLGQGPEFLTYFQNEAQLEKSRLLSDRFSAERPKGSFSTLEIQRTEQGDSAMYLCASSLREDPYYGYTFGSGTRLTVV.

This chain uses TRBV19 with TRBJ2-2, with TRBD2 matching over 7 bases. The ends lost 9 bases at V and 7 bases at J; junction bases unmatched: 8. The CDR3 consists of 13 residues. CDR1 LNHDA and CDR2 SQIVND come from the germline V gene (reference sequence). CDR3 sequence reads: CASWTRAGGELFF. CDR3 DNA: TGTGCCAGCTGGACTAGAGCTGGCGGGGAGCTGTTTTTT.

This sequence joins TRBV28 and TRBJ1-1; D is unclear. Trimming shortened V by 5 bases and J by 6 bases, and 13 bases separated the two germline ends. The CDR3 spans 13 residues. CDR1 is MDHEN, CDR2 SYDVKM, per germline. The DNA of the CDR3 is TGTGCCAGCAGTCCCCTGTGGGCAGCTGAAGCTTTCTTT. Translating it yields CASSPLWAAEAFF.

The V and J genes are TRBV9 and TRBJ2-7; 8 bases line up with TRBD2. The J segment lost 6 bases and the V segment lost 4 bases, leaving 3 bases of the junction unmatched. The CDR3 consists of 12 residues. The germline gives CDR1 SGDLS, CDR2 YYNGEE. The DNA of the CDR3 is TGTGCCAGCAGCCCTCGGGAGGGCGAGCAGTACTTC. Protein product: CASSPREGEQYF.

The chain recombines TRBV11-2 with TRBJ2-7; D is ambiguous. Germline V gene data show CDR1 as SGHAT and CDR2 as FQNNGV. The CDR3 loop spans 12 amino acids. The germline V and J ends were trimmed by 1 base and 10 bases, with 11 bases remaining between them. CDR3 region: CASSLGWLEQYF. CDR3 sequence (DNA): TGTGCCAGCAGCTTAGGGTGGCTCGAACAGTACTTC.

The chain uses TRBV7-9 and TRBJ1-4; the D is unclear. The CDR3 length is 16 residues. Trimming pared 1 base from V and 0 bases from J, leaving 9 bases between. Germline V lookup: CDR1 SEHNR, CDR2 FQNEAQ (reference sequence). The CDR3 nucleotides read TGTGCCAGCAGCTTAGGAGGACGGGCAACTAATGAAAAACTGTTTTTT. Translation: CASSLGGRATNEKLFF.

The gene calls are TRBV30 and TRBJ1-5; perhaps TRBD1 as D (6 bases). V lost 4 bases, J lost 2 bases, and 24 bases lay in between. Germline values: CDR1 GTSNPN, CDR2 SVGIG (reference sequence). The CDR3 length is 18 residues. CDR3 amino acids: CAWIQYRDILWGNQPQHF. DNA of the CDR3: TGTGCCTGGATCCAATACCGGGACATACTATGGGGCAATCAGCCCCAGCATTTT.

This clone was detected only once. The chain joins TRBV6-6 to TRBJ2-7, with 11 bases fitting TRBD2. With V trimmed by 5 bases and J by 5 bases, 11 bases remained unmatched. The germline V gene has CDR1 MNHNY and CDR2 SVGAGI (reference sequence). This CDR3 has 16 residues. Here the CDR3 reads CASSPRTSGSRDEQYF. CDR3 nucleotide sequence: TGTGCCAGCAGTCCCCGGACTAGCGGGTCCCGGGACGAGCAGTACTTC.

There are a few counts of this clone. The V gene is TRBV30, the J gene TRBJ1-5; 7 nucleotides match TRBD1. This CDR3 has 16 residues. In germline, CDR1 is GTSNPN, CDR2 SVGIG (reference sequence). With 2 bases clipped from V and 1 base from J, the junction kept 8 bases outside the gene matches. CDR3 region: CAWSTTQGGSNQPQHF. The CDR3 nucleotides are TGTGCCTGGAGTACTACCCAGGGGGGCAGCAATCAGCCCCAGCATTTT.

This clone was detected only once. This chain connects TRBV9 to TRBJ1-5, with a possible D match to TRBD1 (5 bases). There are 15 residues in the CDR3. V was clipped by 0 bases and J by 4 bases, with 11 bases between them. Germline-derived CDR1 and CDR2 are SGDLS and YYNGEE. CDR3 region: CASSVDSGLNQPQHF. The CDR3 nucleotides are TGTGCCAGCAGCGTAGATTCAGGGTTGAATCAGCCCCAGCATTTT.

In this sample, this clone turned up once. This chain joins TRBV2 and TRBJ1-5; 9 bases agree with TRBD1. CDR3 size: 14 residues. The germline CDR1 and CDR2 sequences are SNHLY and FYNNEI. The junction had 2 bases not matched to a gene; V was cut back by 7 bases and J by 1 base. This chain's CDR3 is CASKGQGSNQPQHF. The DNA for the CDR3 is TGTGCCAGCAAGGGACAGGGAAGCAATCAGCCCCAGCATTTT.

This clone was observed a single time. The gene calls are TRBV4-3 and TRBJ2-3; D is unresolved. The CDR3 covers 14 residues. The germline V and J ends were trimmed by 1 base and 2 bases, with 7 bases remaining between them. Germline CDR1 is LGHNA and CDR2 is YSLEER. The chain's CDR3 is CASSQALVTDTQYF. CDR3 nucleotides: TGCGCCAGCAGCCAAGCTCTCGTCACAGATACGCAGTATTTT.

CDR3 nucleotides: TGTGCCTGGAGTTTCAGGAGTAGAGGCTACACCTTC. Its translation is CAWSFRSRGYTF. The chain is built from TRBV30 and TRBJ1-2; no clear D. Trimming cost V 2 bases and J 8 bases, with 12 bases left between them. The CDR3 is 12 amino acids. In germline, CDR1 is GTSNPN, CDR2 SVGIG (reference sequence).

The chain carries TRBV28 and TRBJ2-1, with a possible D match to TRBD2 (6 bases). Germline V gives CDR1 MDHEN, CDR2 SYDVKM. V dropped 2 bases and J dropped 1 base, with 9 bases sitting between them. The CDR3 contains 15 residues. The CDR3 spells CASSLDGGSYNEQFF. CDR3 DNA: TGTGCCAGCAGTTTAGACGGGGGATCCTACAATGAGCAGTTCTTC.

CDR3 region: CASSLLGGQETQYF. CDR3 coding DNA: TGTGCCAGCAGTTTATTGGGGGGCCAAGAGACCCAGTACTTC. The genes are TRBV27 and TRBJ2-5; TRBD2 is a possible D gene (6 bases). The CDR3 consists of 14 residues. V shed 1 base and J shed 1 base, with 7 bases lying between them. CDR1 and CDR2 (germline): MNHEY, SMNVEV (reference sequence).

This clone was observed a single time. The gene calls are TRBV28 and TRBJ2-5; 7 nucleotides agree with TRBD1. TRBJ2-7 explains the end of the DNA better; the J call may be wrong. CDR1 and CDR2 (germline): MDHEN, SYDVKM. The CDR3 totals 14 residues. As DNA, the CDR3 is TGTGCCAGCAGTTCCTTGACAGGGATCCACGAGCAGTACTTC. It yields the protein CASSSLTGIHEQYF.

The chain recombines TRBV6-5 with TRBJ1-1, with no clear D. V was pared by 5 bases and J by 1 base, with 11 bases between. The germline V gene encodes CDR1 MNHEY and CDR2 SVGAGI. The length of the CDR3 is 14 residues. The CDR3 is CASSNYYGNTEAFF. The CDR3 DNA sequence: TGTGCCAGCAGTAATTATTACGGGAACACTGAAGCTTTCTTT.